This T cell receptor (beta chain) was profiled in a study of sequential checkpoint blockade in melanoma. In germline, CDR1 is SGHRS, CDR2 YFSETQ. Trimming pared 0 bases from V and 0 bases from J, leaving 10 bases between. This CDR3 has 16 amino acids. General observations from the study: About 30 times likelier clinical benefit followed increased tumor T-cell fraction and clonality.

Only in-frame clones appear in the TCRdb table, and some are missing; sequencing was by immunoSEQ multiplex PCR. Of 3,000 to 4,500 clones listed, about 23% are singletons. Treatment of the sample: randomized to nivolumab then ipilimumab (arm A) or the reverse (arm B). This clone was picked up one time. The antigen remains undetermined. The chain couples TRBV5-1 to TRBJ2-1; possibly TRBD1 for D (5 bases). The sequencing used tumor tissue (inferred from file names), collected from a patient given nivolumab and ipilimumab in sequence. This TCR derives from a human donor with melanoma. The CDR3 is CASSLEADNSYNEQFF. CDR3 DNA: TGCGCCAGCAGCTTGGAGGCGGACAACTCCTACAATGAGCAGTTCTTC.